Listed below are T cell receptor beta chains from one sample, sequenced in a study of control samples from healthy donors and cancer patients. Libraries were prepared by immunoSEQ multiplex PCR; TCRdb keeps only in-frame clonotypes and omits some of them. The sample includes 150,000 or so clones, about 92% seen only once; the top ten take 2% to 2.5%. Sequenced: blood. Every receptor here comes from a woman aged 45-60 years in good health. CDR3s leave out the opening cysteine and the closing phenylalanine or tryptophan.

V,J,CDR3
TRBV12-5,TRBJ2-1,ASGSPLGRREQF
TRBV7-2,TRBJ2-1,ASSVSGTSYNEQF
TRBV5-6,TRBJ2-5,ASSSSGGAGQETQY
TRBV6-5,TRBJ1-2,ASRLGTLDPYGYT
TRBV7-9,TRBJ2-3,ASSFDGGASNTQY
TRBV2,TRBJ2-1,ASSESGLAGFNEQF
TRBV14,TRBJ1-2,ASSNNRGQYGYT
TRBV19,TRBJ2-7,ASSKFMDTYEQY
TRBV28,TRBJ1-1,ASESGEAEAF
TRBV3-1/TRBV3-2,TRBJ2-1,ASSPSGLAISNEQF
TRBV6-5,TRBJ1-4,ASILQGRSEKLF
TRBV7-9,TRBJ2-7,ASSSVSYEQY
TRBV7-9,TRBJ2-2,ASSLGGSRNTGELF
TRBV5-1,TRBJ2-7,ASSPGLAGASYEQY
TRBV6-6,TRBJ2-7,ASSRSHTGGADEQY